This entry is about one T cell receptor beta chain. Its specific antigen is unknown. No much larger clone is present one base from it, and per-base qualities are unavailable. The library was produced with 5' RACE. The sample was run on a NextSeq 500. The TCR library protocol attached a unique molecular identifier to each TCR cDNA molecule to allow correction of PCR and sequencing errors. In the paper's pipeline: Decombinator tools were used for TCR identification, UMI-based error correction and CDR3 extraction. Expanded TCRs were defined as those above a frequency of 2 per 1,000, corresponding to the top 1% of the tumor frequency distribution. Expanded tumor TCRs statistically deemed absent (corrected P<0.05) from at least one tumor region were classed as regional, and all other expanded tumor TCRs were classed as ubiquitous. Renyi diversity was calculated using the R vegan package after each repertoire was subsampled 100 times to 5,000 TCRs. CDR3 similarity networks were built from amino acid triplet string-kernel similarity, with CDR3s being connected when pairwise similarity was above 0.82. The public reads were reprocessed in TCRdb via fastp at Q25 and MiXCR, keeping in-frame beta chains. Here each entry gathers all rows of one CDR3 protein and keeps the most common genes and DNA. The V and J calls come from TCRdb's annotation, not from the publication. This sample has about 5,100 distinct CDR3 sequences in its table, and roughly 7% of those were observed once. Approximately 19% of the sample is taken by the ten largest.

The CDR3 measures 13 amino acids from cysteine to phenylalanine. Kept here is only the CDR3 DNA, which spans 39 bases and is read in frame from base 1. V lost 5 bases and J lost 1 base; the stretch between them is 6 bases long. Via the germline V gene, CDR1 is KGHDR and CDR2 SFDVKD. The sample's time point label, decoded: sample taken at primary tumor resection. The donors were 70 or so patients from the lung TRACERx cohort who had early-stage, untreated non-small cell lung cancer. For TCR sequencing, whole RNA was extracted from tumor and nontumor lung tissue, or from cryopreserved PBMC samples, and no cell sorting was done. A patient was chosen for TCR sequencing only when enough RNA was available from at least two tumor regions. A lung pathologist reviewed the tumor and adjacent nontumor lung specimens before the specimens were selected. The data derive from a study of spatial heterogeneity in lung cancer (dated by TCRdb to about 2019). Regarding the research as a whole: Beta-chain transcripts were consistently detected in greater numbers than alpha-chain transcripts, which likely reflected higher beta-chain transcript abundance. In tumor regions, TCR transcript counts showed a strong correlation with a T cell transcriptional module score from matched bulk RNA-seq. In the raw uncorrected reads, each unique combination of TCR and UMI appeared on average more than ten times. In non-small cell lung cancer, the study quantitatively compared TCR alpha and beta repertoires across several tumor regions, matched nontumor lung, and blood. Nonsynonymous mutation counts, determined by whole-exome sequencing of tumor tissue, were related to features of the TCR repertoire. At surgery, both alpha and beta chains were TCR-sequenced in around 240 tumor regions, about 64 matched nontumor lung samples and a few dozen PBMC samples. Summary of the overall study and its limitations: Counts of ubiquitous and regional expanded TCRs correlated with counts of ubiquitous and regional nonsynonymous mutations, respectively. The tumor nonsynonymous mutation count correlated with the number of expanded intratumoral alpha and beta TCRs. Confirming at a functional level the hypothesis that regional TCRs recognize regional mutations was considered to require additional single-cell paired TCR alpha and beta sequencing. TCR-seq was estimated to cover only approximately 6.6% of tumor T cells for alpha chains and around 13% for beta chains.

This clonotype originated in a male donor with early-stage non-small cell lung cancer. This specimen was lung tumor tissue, taken at surgery. The chain is assembled from TRBV24-1 and TRBJ2-3; the D gene could be TRBD1 or TRBD2, each one agreeing over 5 bases. The nucleotide sequence is given as TGTGCCACCAGTGTGGGGGGCACAGATACGCAGTATTTT. Its translation is CATSVGGTDTQYF.